The clone carrying this T cell receptor beta chain was recorded a few times. Its target is unknown. This sample was included in a study of T cell responses to AZD1222 COVID-19 vaccine. Points from the study as a whole: Unmutated variant regions are reportedly the target of nearly half of TCRs that are spike-specific. Repertoires were sampled only after the peak T cell response. Donors skewed white British and female; clonal diversity was possibly underestimated.

The repertoire was sequenced with immunoSEQ multiplex PCR; TCRdb's copy has only in-frame clones and lacks some. Found here are roughly 150,000 clones, 88% of them singletons; the top ten hold 3% to 4%. The V gene lost 4 bases and the J gene lost 2 bases, with 19 bases spanning the gap. The CDR3 has 16 amino acids. In germline, CDR1 is SGHRS, CDR2 YFSETQ. The sequence was collected from an adult in good health. Sequencing was performed on peripheral blood, taken on day 0 of MenACWY control vaccination. The chain combines TRBV5-1 with TRBJ2-7; D gene ambiguous. The CDR3 loop reads CASSPRAGGITYEQYF. CDR3 bases: TGCGCCAGCAGCCCCCGGGCAGGTGGGATTACCTACGAGCAGTACTTC.